This T cell receptor beta chain stems from a study of cytomegalovirus exposure and HLA in healthy donors. At the level of the study: An earlier analysis identified 110 million or so unique TCR beta sequences in 170 million or so T cells.

The study ran its PCR with 60 Vbeta and 13 Jbeta primers. TCRdb's copy holds only in-frame clones and misses some; the assay was immunoSEQ multiplex PCR. The sample consists of approximately 280,000 clones, approximately 90% of them appearing once. The CDR3 has 15 residues. The V end was cut by 5 bases, the J end by 4 bases, with 17 bases between. Germline CDR1 SGHVS, CDR2 FQNEAQ. The source material was PBMCs. This TCR was recovered from a man aged 35-49 years in good health and CMV-seropositive. The chain couples TRBV7-8 to TRBJ1-2, with D tentatively TRBD1 (6 bases). CDR3 sequence: CASSQDLPGVYGYTF. DNA for the CDR3: TGTGCCAGCAGCCAGGACTTGCCAGGGGTCTATGGCTACACCTTC.